These 22 T cell receptor beta chains originate from one sample sequenced in a study of control samples from healthy donors and cancer patients. Profiled with immunoSEQ multiplex PCR; TCRdb holds only in-frame clones, not every one. The sample shows about 69,000 clones, about 80% of them seen only once. The sequenced material came from PBMCs. All receptors come from a woman aged 50 to 65 with lung cancer.

The chain is built from TRBV5-1 and TRBJ2-7, with TRBD2 identical over 11 bases. Germline V gives CDR1 SGHRS, CDR2 YFSETQ. The CDR3 has 15 amino acids. V was clipped by 2 bases and J by 5 bases; unmatched bases: 6. The CDR3: CASSLTLAGGDEQYF. DNA for the CDR3: TGCGCCAGCAGCTTAACCCTAGCGGGGGGAGACGAGCAGTACTTC.

The rearrangement uses TRBV5-6 and TRBJ2-5; the D is unclear. V lost 0 bases and J 4 bases, leaving 7 bases between the germline ends. CDR1 is SGHDT, CDR2 YYEEEE, per germline. The CDR3 length is 13 residues. DNA of the CDR3: TGTGCCAGCAGCTTGGTTGATAGAGAGACCCAGTACTTC. As protein: CASSLVDRETQYF.

V usage is TRBV12-3 or TRBV12-4 and J usage is TRBJ1-1; D remains ambiguous. The V gene lost 6 bases and the J gene lost 10 bases, with 15 bases spanning the gap. The CDR3 totals 12 residues. CDR3 nucleotides: TGTGCCAGCAGCCCTCGATTTCGAAGAGCTTTCTTT. This translates into CASSPRFRRAFF.

The chain recombines TRBV7-2 with TRBJ1-5; the match to TRBD1 covers 8 bases. The CDR3 loop spans 14 amino acids. Germline CDR1 SGHTA, CDR2 FQGNSA. V lost 2 bases to trimming and J lost 5 bases; unmatched junction nucleotides: 2. The CDR3 DNA sequence: TGTGCCAGCAGCTTACGGACAGGGTATCAGCCCCAGCATTTT. Translation gives CASSLRTGYQPQHF. The full variable domain, with the rest looked up from reference TRBV7-2 and TRBJ1-5, is GAGVSQSPSNKVTEKGKDVELRCDPISGHTALYWYRQSLGQGLEFLIYFQGNSAPDKSGLPSDRFSAERTGGSVSTLTIQRTQQEDSAVYLCASSLRTGYQPQHFGDGTRLSIL.

This rearrangement joins TRBV6-6 to TRBJ1-4; no clear D. Between the trimmed V and J ends, which lost 10 bases and 0 bases, there was a span of 6 bases. The length of the CDR3 is 12 residues. The germline gives CDR1 MNHNY, CDR2 SVGAGI (reference sequence). The DNA for the CDR3 is TGTGCCATCGGGACAACTAATGAAAAACTGTTTTTT. The encoded protein is CAIGTTNEKLFF.

This clone was picked up one time. The rearrangement joins TRBV30 to TRBJ2-1; D is perhaps TRBD1 (6 bases). Trimming pared 2 bases from V and 8 bases from J, leaving 16 bases between. From germline, CDR1 is GTSNPN and CDR2 SVGIG (reference sequence). This CDR3 is 14 amino acids long. CDR3 nucleotides: TGTGCCTGGAGTACAGGGTCGGCTGGGGATGAGCAGTTCTTC. Its translation: CAWSTGSAGDEQFF.

This chain uses TRBV5-1 with TRBJ2-1; D assignment may be TRBD1 or TRBD2 (5 bases each). The CDR3 has 15 residues. The V gene lost 0 bases and the J gene lost 3 bases, with 10 bases spanning the gap. Germline CDR1 reads SGHRS; CDR2 reads YFSETQ. CDR3 sequence (DNA): TGCGCCAGCAGCTTGGGGGACGTCGGCTACAATGAGCAGTTCTTC. Encoded protein: CASSLGDVGYNEQFF.

CDR3 protein: CAISESWTGSVYGYTF. In DNA form, the CDR3 reads TGTGCCATCAGTGAGAGCTGGACAGGGTCTGTCTATGGCTACACCTTC. This rearrangement joins TRBV10-3 to TRBJ1-2; 8 bases match TRBD1. The V and J ends lost 2 bases and 4 bases, in that order; junction bases with no gene match: 9. The CDR3 covers 16 residues. CDR1 and CDR2 (germline): ENHRY, SYGVKD.

V is TRBV11-2 and J is TRBJ1-2, with D possibly TRBD1 on 5 matching bases. Germline lookup yields CDR1 SGHAT and CDR2 FQNNGV. The CDR3 length is 13 residues. Trimming cost V 5 bases and J 5 bases, with 12 bases left between them. The CDR3 DNA reads TGTGCCAGCAGCATTGGGGCGGAGTATGGCTACACCTTC. This translates into CASSIGAEYGYTF.

J is TRBJ2-5 and V is TRBV19; TRBD2 agrees at 11 bases. Per germline, CDR1 LNHDA and CDR2 SQIVND (reference sequence). After removal of 6 bases from V and 1 base from J, the junction contained 4 bases not matched to a gene. The CDR3 is 15 amino acids. The chain's CDR3 is CASSPSGGFQETQYF. For the CDR3, the DNA is TGTGCCAGTAGCCCTAGCGGGGGGTTCCAAGAGACCCAGTACTTC. Full variable domain (rest looked up from reference TRBV19 and TRBJ2-5): DGGITQSPKYLFRKEGQNVTLSCEQNLNHDAMYWYRQDPGQGLRLIYYSQIVNDFQKGDIAEGYSVSREKKESFPLTVTSAQKNPTAFYLCASSPSGGFQETQYFGPGTRLLVL.

The chain joins TRBV24-1 to TRBJ1-1, with D perhaps TRBD1 (5 bases). This CDR3 is 14 amino acids long. Deletions cut 4 bases from V and 4 bases from J, with 12 bases between. CDR1 is KGHDR, CDR2 SFDVKD, per germline. Here the CDR3 DNA reads TGTGCCACCAGTGAGGGGGAGTTAGGCACTGAAGCTTTCTTT. It encodes CATSEGELGTEAFF.

This sequence joins TRBV4-1 and TRBJ2-1; weak D call: TRBD1 (6 bases). This CDR3 is 14 amino acids long. Trimming cost V 1 base and J 6 bases, with 10 bases left between them. The germline gives CDR1 MGHRA, CDR2 YSYEKL. CDR3 loop: CASSQVGTPNEQFF. Written as DNA, the CDR3 is TGCGCCAGCAGCCAAGTGGGGACACCCAATGAGCAGTTCTTC.

This clone appeared a few times. The rearrangement joins TRBV24-1 to TRBJ2-1, with TRBD1 matching over 8 bases. The CDR3 runs to 15 residues. J was trimmed by 6 bases and V by 3 bases; bases with no gene match: 6. Germline V gene sequence: CDR1 KGHDR, CDR2 SFDVKD. The CDR3 DNA reads TGTGCCACCAGTGATCCGGGACAGGCCATCAATGAGCAGTTCTTC. It is translated as CATSDPGQAINEQFF.

This rearrangement joins TRBV5-1 to TRBJ2-1; TRBD1 matches 10 bases. The CDR3 consists of 15 residues. Germline CDR1 reads SGHRS; CDR2 reads YFSETQ. Losses at the gene ends were 2 bases for V and 10 bases for J; bases not matched to a gene: 9. The CDR3 protein is CASSLFRTGGEEQFF. The CDR3 coding sequence is TGCGCCAGCAGCTTATTTAGGACAGGGGGTGAAGAGCAGTTCTTC.

This chain links TRBV28 with TRBJ1-1, with TRBD1 identical over 8 bases. Germline V gives CDR1 MDHEN, CDR2 SYDVKM. V shed 3 bases and J 5 bases; nucleotides not matched to a gene: 8. This CDR3 has 15 amino acids. CDR3 in DNA: TGTGCCAGCAGTTTCGTGGACAGGGCGGGAACTGAAGCTTTCTTT. Translated: CASSFVDRAGTEAFF.

The rearrangement links TRBV5-5 to TRBJ1-2; maybe TRBD1 (6 bases). CDR3 length: 14 amino acids. The germline gives CDR1 SGHKS, CDR2 YYEKEE (reference sequence). Trimming cost V 4 bases and J 2 bases, with 12 bases left between them. As DNA, the CDR3 is TGTGCCAGCAGCACCTGGACAGAGAACTATGGCTACACCTTC. Translated, it gives CASSTWTENYGYTF.

This clone was found a few times. This chain links TRBV7-6 with TRBJ1-5; the D gene is possibly TRBD1 (6 bases). Germline assignment: CDR1 SGHVS and CDR2 FNYEAQ. The CDR3 length is 15 residues. The V gene lost 1 base and the J gene lost 7 bases, with 14 bases spanning the gap. CDR3 DNA: TGTGCCAGCAGCTTAGGGGAGAGGGGGGGACAGCCCCAGCATTTT. Translation gives CASSLGERGGQPQHF.

The chain joins TRBV5-1 to TRBJ1-1, with D maybe TRBD1 (5 bases). The CDR3 runs 15 residues. With 0 bases removed from V and 1 base from J, the gap between germline ends came to 10 bases. Germline loops: CDR1 SGHRS, CDR2 YFSETQ. CDR3 bases: TGCGCCAGCAGCTTGGTTCTGACAGCGAACACTGAAGCTTTCTTT. Translating gives CASSLVLTANTEAFF.

The rearrangement links TRBV20-1 to TRBJ1-1; D uncertain. The CDR3 is 13 amino acids. V shed 3 bases and J shed 3 bases, with 11 bases lying between them. CDR1 and CDR2 (germline): DFQATT, SNEGSKA (reference sequence). In DNA, the CDR3 is TGCAGTGCTAGTCGGGGTCTGGACACTGAAGCTTTCTTT. Its translation: CSASRGLDTEAFF.

The chain couples TRBV5-6 to TRBJ1-4; TRBD1 aligns across 9 bases. V lost 2 bases and J lost 8; bases outside the gene matches: 4. CDR1 and CDR2 (germline): SGHDT, YYEEEE. The CDR3 has 14 amino acids. The DNA of the CDR3 is TGTGCCAGCAGCTTCGACAGGGGGGGAGAAAAACTGTTTTTT. Translation: CASSFDRGGEKLFF.

The sample holds one count of this clone. This chain connects TRBV20-1 to TRBJ2-7; D unresolved. The CDR3 length is 10 residues. Germline V gene sequence: CDR1 DFQATT, CDR2 SNEGSKA (reference sequence). Trimming cost V 8 bases and J 7 bases, with 12 bases left between them. The CDR3 here is CSHLRQEQYF. The CDR3 DNA follows: TGCAGTCACCTTCGCCAGGAGCAGTACTTC.

This clone showed up just once. The gene calls are TRBV10-3 and TRBJ1-1; D not resolved. CDR1 and CDR2 from the germline V gene are ENHRY and SYGVKD. Trimming cost V 1 base and J 4 bases, with 13 bases left between them. The CDR3 covers 15 residues. CDR3 residues: CAISEFPRGSTEAFF. CDR3 bases: TGTGCCATCAGTGAGTTCCCCCGAGGGAGCACTGAAGCTTTCTTT.